A selection of T cell receptor beta chains follows, all from one sample in a study of blood T cells in healthy people across ages. TCRdb passed the 5' RACE reads through MiXCR, listing each CDR3 protein once. The sample includes 600,000 to 850,000 distinct CDR3 sequences, about 42% of them seen just once. Sequenced input: blood. These receptors were taken from a woman aged 55-75 years in good health. CDR3s include the opening cysteine and the closing phenylalanine or tryptophan. The order of the fields is D gene, clone size, V gene, J gene, CDR3 DNA, CDR3 protein. D genes are given only for firm matches. Size is stated for part of the rows, as once, few or many counts, or as a class when the clone is expanded.

>TRBD1|few|TRBV5-4|TRBJ1-2
TGTGCCAGCAGCTTGGGTCGAGACAGGGCAATGGGCTACACCTTC
CASSLGRDRAMGYTF
>NA|NA|TRBV4-2|TRBJ2-1
TGTGCCAGCAGCTCGAGACAGGTTTACGCTGGATCCTACAATGAGCAGTTCTTC
CASSSRQVYAGSYNEQFF
>NA|few|TRBV29-1|TRBJ1-2
TGCAGCGTTGCAGGTAGCAATGGCTACACCTTC
CSVAGSNGYTF
>TRBD1|few|TRBV6-2/TRBV6-3|TRBJ2-5
TGTGCCAGCAGAGAGACAGGGGTCGGGGAGACCCAGTACTTC
CASRETGVGETQYF
>NA|few|TRBV14|TRBJ2-3
TGTGCCAGCAGCCCCTGGGGGGACACGCAGTATTTT
CASSPWGDTQYF
>NA|many|TRBV12-3/TRBV12-4|TRBJ2-4
TGTGCCAGCAGAGCCAAAAACATTCAGTACTTC
CASRAKNIQYF
>NA|NA|TRBV29-1|TRBJ2-3
TGCAGCGTTGAAAACTCGTTGGGAGAAGGCACAGATACGCAGTATTTT
CSVENSLGEGTDTQYF
>NA|NA|TRBV30|TRBJ1-4
TGTGCCTGGAGCCCCTTAGGCAGGGATGAGGAAAAACTGTTTTTT
CAWSPLGRDEEKLFF
>NA|many|TRBV20-1|TRBJ1-4
TGCAGTGCTCGATTGGACAGTCGGGGTGAAAAACTGTTTTTT
CSARLDSRGEKLFF
>NA|NA|TRBV6-1|TRBJ2-1
TGTGCCAGCAGTGAAGCGCCAGGCTTCATGACTTACAATGAGCAGTTCTTC
CASSEAPGFMTYNEQFF
>NA|NA|TRBV3-1|TRBJ1-5
TGTGCCAGCAGCCAGGATGCCCGGGTTCAGCCCCAGCATTTT
CASSQDARVQPQHF
>NA|NA|TRBV7-2|TRBJ2-1
TGTGCCAGCAGCTACCAGTCCTTGAGCTCCTACAATGAGCAGTTCTTC
CASSYQSLSSYNEQFF
>TRBD2|NA|TRBV4-3|TRBJ2-3
TGCGCCAGCAGCCAAGTGGCTAGCGGGAGGAACCGCCCAGATACGCAGTATTTT
CASSQVASGRNRPDTQYF
>NA|NA|TRBV2|TRBJ1-5
TGTGCCAGCAGTGAAGGACAATTTGGTCAGCCCCAGCATTTT
CASSEGQFGQPQHF
>NA|many|TRBV9|TRBJ2-3
TGTGCCAGCAGCGTAGCGCAAACGGATACGCAGTATTTT
CASSVAQTDTQYF
>NA|NA|TRBV20-1|TRBJ2-3
TGCAGTGTAGTGACGGGGGCAGATACGCAGTATTTT
CSVVTGADTQYF
>NA|few|TRBV9|TRBJ2-1
TGTGCCAGCAATAACGTTTCCTACAATGAGCAGTTCTTC
CASNNVSYNEQFF
>TRBD1|once|TRBV12-3/TRBV12-4|TRBJ1-2
TGTGCCAGCAGTGGACAGGGAATAGTTGGCTACACCTTC
CASSGQGIVGYTF
>NA|few|TRBV2|TRBJ1-2
TGTGCCAGCGAAAGGTCCTATGGCTACACCTTC
CASERSYGYTF
>NA|few|TRBV28|TRBJ1-1
TGTGCCAGCAGTTTCAGGGACACTGAAGCTTTCTTT
CASSFRDTEAFF
>NA|NA|TRBV12-5|TRBJ2-1
TGTGCTAGTGTCCTGGAAGGAACCCCAGTACGCCAGGTGAATGAGCAGTTCTTC
CASVLEGTPVRQVNEQFF
>NA|NA|TRBV28|TRBJ2-1
TGTGCCAGCAGCCCCGGGACCCCTAATGAGCAGTTCTTC
CASSPGTPNEQFF
>TRBD2|few|TRBV9|TRBJ2-5
TGTGCCAGCAGCGTACAAGCGGGGAAGGGGGAGACCCAGTACTTC
CASSVQAGKGETQYF